This T cell receptor beta chain comes out of a study of CD8 T cells in ankylosing spondylitis. General study findings and limits: Seemingly characteristic of ankylosing spondylitis blood was a TCR beta motif consisting of several highly homologous variants. Matched ankylosing spondylitis synovial fluid reportedly contained a significantly enriched population of disease-linked clones.

Quantitative 5'-RACE with molecular barcodes produced the TCR beta libraries. MiXCR, run by TCRdb on the 5' RACE reads, gives a single entry per CDR3 protein. The sample shows about 90,000 distinct CDR3 sequences, around 26% of them seen only once. Comment on this clonotype: Its target is not known. Likely a read error: the CDR3 ends without its conserved phenylalanine or tryptophan. No DNA is shown, since the ends of the CDR3 on it are uncertain; the CDR3 is the one TCRdb lists.

Germline V gene data show CDR1 as SGHDT and CDR2 as YYEEEE. Ends included, the CDR3 has 9 residues. The rearrangement joins TRBV5-6 to TRBJ2-7; TRBD2, the D gene given by the table, was not confirmed from the DNA. This TCR came from a male donor with ankylosing spondylitis or in good health (not recorded which). Input material: blood, either unsorted or a sorted T cell fraction (not recorded which). CDR3 in amino acids: CASSLFVAG.